This TCR beta chain was sequenced in a study of cytomegalovirus exposure and HLA in healthy donors. PCR involved 60 Vbeta and 13 Jbeta primers. Assay used: immunoSEQ multiplex PCR; TCRdb lists only in-frame clones, some missing. The sample records approximately 110,000 clones, about 80% being singletons. Germline V gives CDR1 MNHNS, CDR2 SASEGT. Losses at the gene ends were 6 bases for V and 8 bases for J; bases not matched to a gene: 6. The CDR3 loop spans 13 amino acids. The specimen sequenced was PBMCs. The chain has TRBV6-1 and TRBJ2-4, with 8 bases that match TRBD1. This TCR was recovered from a woman between 50 and 59 years old in good health and CMV-seropositive. The CDR3 DNA follows: TGTGCCAGCAGAGGACAGGGTTGGGACATTCAGTACTTC. Translation: CASRGQGWDIQYF.